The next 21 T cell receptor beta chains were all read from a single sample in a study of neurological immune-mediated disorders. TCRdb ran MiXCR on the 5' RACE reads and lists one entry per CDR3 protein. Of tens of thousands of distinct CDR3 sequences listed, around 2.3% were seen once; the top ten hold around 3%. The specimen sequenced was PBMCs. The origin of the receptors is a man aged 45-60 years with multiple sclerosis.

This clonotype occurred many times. CDR3: CASMGQMNTEAFF. As DNA, the CDR3 is TGTGCCAGCATGGGACAGATGAACACTGAAGCTTTCTTT. V gene TRBV2 combines with J gene TRBJ1-1; 7 bases match TRBD1. J lost 0 bases, V lost 7 bases, and 2 bases had no gene match. The germline V gene has CDR1 SNHLY and CDR2 FYNNEI. This CDR3 comprises 13 residues.

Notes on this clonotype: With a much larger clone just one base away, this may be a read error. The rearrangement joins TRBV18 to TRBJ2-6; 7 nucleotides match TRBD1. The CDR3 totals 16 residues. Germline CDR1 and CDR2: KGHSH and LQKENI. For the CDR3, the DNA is TGTGCCAGCTCGCCCGACAGGGTGGCTGGGGCCAAAGTCCTGACTTTC. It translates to CASSPDRVAGAKVLTF.

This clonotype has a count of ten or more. CDR3 in DNA: TGCAGTGCCCCCCGGGCAGCACCCTCCTACGAGCAGTACTTC. Protein: CSAPRAAPSYEQYF. The chain uses TRBV20-1 and TRBJ2-7; D is unresolved. Germline V lookup: CDR1 DFQATT, CDR2 SNEGSKA (reference sequence). The CDR3 is 14 amino acids. V gave up 6 bases and J gave up 0 bases, with 15 bases separating them.

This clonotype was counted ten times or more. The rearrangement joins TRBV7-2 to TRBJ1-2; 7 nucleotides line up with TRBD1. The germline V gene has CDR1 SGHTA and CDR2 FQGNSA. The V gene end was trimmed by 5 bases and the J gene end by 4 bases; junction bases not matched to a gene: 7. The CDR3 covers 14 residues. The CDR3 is CASSPSGGSYGYTF. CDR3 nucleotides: TGTGCCAGCAGCCCCTCAGGGGGTAGCTATGGCTACACCTTC.

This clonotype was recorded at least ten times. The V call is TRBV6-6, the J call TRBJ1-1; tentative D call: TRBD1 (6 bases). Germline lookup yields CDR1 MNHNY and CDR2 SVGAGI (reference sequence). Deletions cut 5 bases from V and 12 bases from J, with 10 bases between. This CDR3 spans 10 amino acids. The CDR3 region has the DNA TGTGCCAGCAGTGGGGGCGTGACTTTCTTT. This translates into CASSGGVTFF.

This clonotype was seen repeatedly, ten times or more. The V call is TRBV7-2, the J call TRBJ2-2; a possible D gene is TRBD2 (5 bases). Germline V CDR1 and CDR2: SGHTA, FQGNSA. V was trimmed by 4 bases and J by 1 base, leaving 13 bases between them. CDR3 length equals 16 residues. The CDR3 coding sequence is TGTGCCAGCAGCTCCCAGATGGACTGGAACACCGGGGAGCTGTTTTTT. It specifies CASSSQMDWNTGELFF.

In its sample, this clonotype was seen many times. CDR3 sequence (DNA): TGTGCCAGCAGCCTTAAAAGCGGGGGGGACGAGCAGTACTTC. It encodes CASSLKSGGDEQYF. The chain uses TRBV3-1 and TRBJ2-7; 10 bases map to TRBD2. CDR1 LGHDT and CDR2 YNNKEL come from the germline V gene (reference sequence). There are 14 residues in the CDR3. V was pared by 4 bases and J by 5 bases, with 5 bases of the junction left unmatched.

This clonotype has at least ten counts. As DNA, the CDR3 is TGCAGTGCTAGCGTCCCGGGCCACTACGAGCAGTACTTC. Protein: CSASVPGHYEQYF. V usage is TRBV20-1 and J usage is TRBJ2-7; D call uncertain. V lost 3 bases, J lost 3 bases, and 12 bases lay in between. The CDR3 sequence is 13 residues long. The germline V gene encodes CDR1 DFQATT and CDR2 SNEGSKA (reference sequence).

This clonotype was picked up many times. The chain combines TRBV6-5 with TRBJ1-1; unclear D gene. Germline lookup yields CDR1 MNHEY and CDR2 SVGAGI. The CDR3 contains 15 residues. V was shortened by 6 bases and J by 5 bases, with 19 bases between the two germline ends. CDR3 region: CASSHAFGVGTEAFF. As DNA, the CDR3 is TGTGCCAGCAGCCACGCATTCGGGGTGGGTACTGAAGCTTTCTTT.

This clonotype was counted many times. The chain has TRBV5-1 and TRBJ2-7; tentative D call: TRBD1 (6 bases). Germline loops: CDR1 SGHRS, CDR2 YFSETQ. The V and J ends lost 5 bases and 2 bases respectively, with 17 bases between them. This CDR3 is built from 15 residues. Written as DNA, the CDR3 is TGCGCCAGCAGGCAGACAGGCGGCCTCGCCTACGAGCAGTACTTC. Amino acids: CASRQTGGLAYEQYF.

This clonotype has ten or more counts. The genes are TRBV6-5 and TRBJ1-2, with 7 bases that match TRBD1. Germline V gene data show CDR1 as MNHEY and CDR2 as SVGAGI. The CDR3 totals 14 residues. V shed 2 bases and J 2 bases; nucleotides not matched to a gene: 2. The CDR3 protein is CASSYRGLNYGYTF. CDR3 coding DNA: TGTGCCAGCAGTTACAGGGGGCTCAACTATGGCTACACCTTC.

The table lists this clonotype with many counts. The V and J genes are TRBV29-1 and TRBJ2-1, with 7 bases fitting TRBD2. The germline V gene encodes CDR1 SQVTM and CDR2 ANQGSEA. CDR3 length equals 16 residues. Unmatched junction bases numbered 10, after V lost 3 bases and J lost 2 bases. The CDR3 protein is CSVEGFASGTYNEQFF. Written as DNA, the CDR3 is TGCAGCGTTGAGGGATTTGCTAGCGGAACCTACAATGAGCAGTTCTTC.

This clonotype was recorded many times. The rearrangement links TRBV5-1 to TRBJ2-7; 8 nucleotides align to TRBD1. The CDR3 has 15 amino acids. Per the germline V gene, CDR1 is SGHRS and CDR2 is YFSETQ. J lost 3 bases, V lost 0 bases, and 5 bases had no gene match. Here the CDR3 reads CASSLATGGYYEQYF. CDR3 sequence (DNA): TGCGCCAGCAGCTTGGCTACAGGGGGGTACTACGAGCAGTACTTC.

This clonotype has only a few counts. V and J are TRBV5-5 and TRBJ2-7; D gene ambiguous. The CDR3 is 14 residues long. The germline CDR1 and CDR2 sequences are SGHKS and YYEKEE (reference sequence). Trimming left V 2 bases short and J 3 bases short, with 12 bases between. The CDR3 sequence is CASSFSYGNYEQYF. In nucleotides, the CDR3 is TGTGCCAGCAGCTTTAGTTACGGCAACTACGAGCAGTACTTC.

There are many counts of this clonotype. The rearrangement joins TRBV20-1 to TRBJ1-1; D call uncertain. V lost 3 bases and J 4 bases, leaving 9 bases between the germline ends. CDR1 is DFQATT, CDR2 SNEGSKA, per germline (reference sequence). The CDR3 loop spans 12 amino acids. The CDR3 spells CSASLGVTEAFF. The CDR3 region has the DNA TGCAGTGCTAGCTTGGGAGTCACTGAAGCTTTCTTT.

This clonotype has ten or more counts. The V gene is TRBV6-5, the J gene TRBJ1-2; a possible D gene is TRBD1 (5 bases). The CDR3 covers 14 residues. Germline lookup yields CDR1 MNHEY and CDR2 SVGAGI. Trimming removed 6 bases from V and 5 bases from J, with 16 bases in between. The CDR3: CASSTQGLGYGYTF. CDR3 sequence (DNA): TGTGCCAGCAGCACTCAGGGTTTAGGGTATGGCTACACCTTC.

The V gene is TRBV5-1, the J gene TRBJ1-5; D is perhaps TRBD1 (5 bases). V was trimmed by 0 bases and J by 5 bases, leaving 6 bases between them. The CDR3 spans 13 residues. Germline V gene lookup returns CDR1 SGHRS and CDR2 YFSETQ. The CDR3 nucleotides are TGCGCCAGCAGCTTGGGACAGTATCAGCCCCAGCATTTT. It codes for CASSLGQYQPQHF.

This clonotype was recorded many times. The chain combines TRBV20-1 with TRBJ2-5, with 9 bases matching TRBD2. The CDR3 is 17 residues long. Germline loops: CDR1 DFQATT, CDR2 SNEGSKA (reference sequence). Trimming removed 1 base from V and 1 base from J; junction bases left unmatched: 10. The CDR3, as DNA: TGCAGTGCTAGAGTCGCTCGACTAGCGGTCGCCCAAGAGACCCAGTACTTC. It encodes CSARVARLAVAQETQYF.

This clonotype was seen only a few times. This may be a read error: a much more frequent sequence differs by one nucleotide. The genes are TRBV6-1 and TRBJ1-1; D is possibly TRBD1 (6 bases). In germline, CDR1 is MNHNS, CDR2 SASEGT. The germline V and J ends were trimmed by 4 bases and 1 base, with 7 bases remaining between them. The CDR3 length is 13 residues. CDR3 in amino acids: CASSAQGNTEAFF. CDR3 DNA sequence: TGTGCCAGCAGTGCACAGGGGAACACTGAAGCTTTCTTT.

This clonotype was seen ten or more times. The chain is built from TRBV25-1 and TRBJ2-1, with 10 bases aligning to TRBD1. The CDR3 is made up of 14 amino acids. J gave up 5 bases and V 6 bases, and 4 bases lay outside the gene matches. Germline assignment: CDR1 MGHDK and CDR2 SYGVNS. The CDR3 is CASRGDRGHNEQFF. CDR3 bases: TGTGCCAGCAGAGGGGACAGGGGCCACAATGAGCAGTTCTTC. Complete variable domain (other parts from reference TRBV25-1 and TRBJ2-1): EADIYQTPRYLVIGTGKKITLECSQTMGHDKMYWYQQDPGMELHLIHYSYGVNSTEKGDLSSESTVSRIRTEHFPLTLESARPSHTSQYLCASRGDRGHNEQFFGPGTRLTVL.

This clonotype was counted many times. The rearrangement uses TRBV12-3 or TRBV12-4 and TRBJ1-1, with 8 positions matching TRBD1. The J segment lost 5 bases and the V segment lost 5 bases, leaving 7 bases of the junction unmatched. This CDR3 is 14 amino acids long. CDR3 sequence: CASSPDRGRTEAFF. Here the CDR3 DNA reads TGTGCCAGCAGTCCCGACAGGGGAAGAACTGAAGCTTTCTTT.